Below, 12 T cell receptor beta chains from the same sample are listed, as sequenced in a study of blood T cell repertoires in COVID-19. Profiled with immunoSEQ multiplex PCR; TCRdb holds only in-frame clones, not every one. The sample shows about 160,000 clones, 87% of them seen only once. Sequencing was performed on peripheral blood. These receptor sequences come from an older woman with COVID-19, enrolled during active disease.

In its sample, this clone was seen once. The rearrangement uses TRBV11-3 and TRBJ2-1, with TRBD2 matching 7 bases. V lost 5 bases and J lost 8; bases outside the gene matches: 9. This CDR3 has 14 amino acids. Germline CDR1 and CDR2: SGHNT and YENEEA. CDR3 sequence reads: CASSPRGGRDEQFF. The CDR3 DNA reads TGTGCCAGCAGCCCAAGGGGTGGGAGGGATGAGCAGTTCTTC.

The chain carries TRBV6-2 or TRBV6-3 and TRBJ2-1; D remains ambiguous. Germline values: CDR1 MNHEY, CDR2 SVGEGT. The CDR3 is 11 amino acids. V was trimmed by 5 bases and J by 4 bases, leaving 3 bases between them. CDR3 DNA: TGTGCCAGCAGTGTATACAATGAGCAGTTCTTC. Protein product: CASSVYNEQFF.

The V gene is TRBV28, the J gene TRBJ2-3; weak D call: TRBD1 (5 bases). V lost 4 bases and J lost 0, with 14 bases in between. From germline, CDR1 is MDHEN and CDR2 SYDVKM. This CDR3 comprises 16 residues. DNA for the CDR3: TGTGCCAGCAGTTCATGGACACAGTATAGCACAGATACGCAGTATTTT. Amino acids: CASSSWTQYSTDTQYF.

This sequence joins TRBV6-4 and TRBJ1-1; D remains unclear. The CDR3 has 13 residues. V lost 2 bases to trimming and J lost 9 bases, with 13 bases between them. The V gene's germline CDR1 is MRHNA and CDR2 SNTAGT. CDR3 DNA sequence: TGTGCCAGCAGTGACCAATTGGGAGGGCAAGCTTTCTTT. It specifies CASSDQLGGQAFF.

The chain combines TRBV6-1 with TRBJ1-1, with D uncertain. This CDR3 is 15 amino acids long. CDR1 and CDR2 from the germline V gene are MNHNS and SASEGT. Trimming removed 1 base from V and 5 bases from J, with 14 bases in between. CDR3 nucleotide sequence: TGTGCCAGCAGTGAAGTAGACGGAGGTTTGACTGAAGCTTTCTTT. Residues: CASSEVDGGLTEAFF.

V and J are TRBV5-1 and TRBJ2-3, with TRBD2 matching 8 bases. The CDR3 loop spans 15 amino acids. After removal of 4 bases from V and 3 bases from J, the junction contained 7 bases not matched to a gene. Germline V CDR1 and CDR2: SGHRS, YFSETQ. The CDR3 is CASSPGGARTDTQYF. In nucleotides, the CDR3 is TGCGCCAGCAGCCCCGGGGGGGCTCGTACAGATACGCAGTATTTT.

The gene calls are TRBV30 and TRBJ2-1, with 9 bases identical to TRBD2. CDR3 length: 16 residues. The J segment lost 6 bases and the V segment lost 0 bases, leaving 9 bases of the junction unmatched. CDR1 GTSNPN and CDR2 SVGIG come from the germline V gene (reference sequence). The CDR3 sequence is CAWSVSSGGISNEQFF. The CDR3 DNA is TGTGCCTGGAGTGTATCGAGCGGGGGGATATCCAATGAGCAGTTCTTC.

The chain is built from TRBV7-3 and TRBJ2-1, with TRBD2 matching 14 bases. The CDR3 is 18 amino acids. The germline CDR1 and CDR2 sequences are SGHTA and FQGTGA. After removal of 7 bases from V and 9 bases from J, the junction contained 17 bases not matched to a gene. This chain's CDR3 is CASNPPGTSGGPLREQFF. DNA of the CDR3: TGTGCCAGCAACCCCCCCGGGACTAGCGGGGGCCCCCTCCGTGAGCAGTTCTTC.

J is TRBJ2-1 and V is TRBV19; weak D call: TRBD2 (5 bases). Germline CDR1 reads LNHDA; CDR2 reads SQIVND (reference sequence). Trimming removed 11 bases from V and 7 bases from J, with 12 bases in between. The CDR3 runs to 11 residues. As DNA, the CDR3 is TGTGCCTCCTCATGGGAGAATGAGCAGTTCTTC. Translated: CASSWENEQFF.

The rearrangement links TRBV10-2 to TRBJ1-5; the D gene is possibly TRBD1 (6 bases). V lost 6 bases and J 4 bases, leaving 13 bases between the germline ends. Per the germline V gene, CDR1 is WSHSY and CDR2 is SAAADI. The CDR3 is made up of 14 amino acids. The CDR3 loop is CASRGSRGNQPQHF. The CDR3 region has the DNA TGCGCCAGCAGGGGGAGCAGGGGAAATCAGCCCCAGCATTTT.

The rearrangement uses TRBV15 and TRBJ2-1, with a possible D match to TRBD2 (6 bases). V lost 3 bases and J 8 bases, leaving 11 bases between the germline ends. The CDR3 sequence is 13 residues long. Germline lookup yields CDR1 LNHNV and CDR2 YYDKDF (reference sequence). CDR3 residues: CATSSGGRHEQFF. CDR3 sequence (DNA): TGTGCCACCAGCAGTGGAGGGCGGCATGAGCAGTTCTTC.

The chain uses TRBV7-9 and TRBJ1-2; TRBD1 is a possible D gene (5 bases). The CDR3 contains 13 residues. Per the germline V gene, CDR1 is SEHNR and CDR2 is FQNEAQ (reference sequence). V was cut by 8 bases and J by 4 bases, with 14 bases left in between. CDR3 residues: CASRGGTGYGYTF. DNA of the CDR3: TGTGCCAGCCGCGGCGGGACGGGCTATGGCTACACCTTC.